This entry features one T cell receptor beta chain sequence. This clone was recorded only once. The target of this receptor is not known. No per-base quality is available; no much larger clone lies one base away. This sample was taken from a study of technical replicates of blood from a few donors (dated by TCRdb to the late 2010s). The library was built by means of the immunoSEQ multiplex PCR assay. What TCRdb holds here is the immuneACCESS table cut down to in-frame rearrangements. Part of the clones is not present; checked against another copy, under half of the missing clones reflect an unresolved V gene, and the others are unexplained. The sample profile shows approximately 84,000 clones; roughly 98% of them were found once. The ten largest clones represent over 0.13% of the sample. The origin of this receptor is a human donor in good health. The sample was T cells isolated from PBMCs.

The nucleotide sequence is given as TGTGCCAGCAGCGTATTCGGGACAGAGGCCATGAACACTGAAGCTTTCTTT. The resulting protein is CASSVFGTEAMNTEAFF. The chain employs TRBV9 and TRBJ1-1; TRBD1 matches 7 bases in the middle. Germline trimming: 1 base from V, 0 bases from J; junction bases outside gene matches: 9. CDR1 and CDR2 are read off the germline V gene as SGDLS and YYNGEE. Inclusive of the bounding cysteine and phenylalanine, the CDR3 is 17 residues long. The retained sequence is limited to the CDR3, 51 bases, with the frame set at the first base.